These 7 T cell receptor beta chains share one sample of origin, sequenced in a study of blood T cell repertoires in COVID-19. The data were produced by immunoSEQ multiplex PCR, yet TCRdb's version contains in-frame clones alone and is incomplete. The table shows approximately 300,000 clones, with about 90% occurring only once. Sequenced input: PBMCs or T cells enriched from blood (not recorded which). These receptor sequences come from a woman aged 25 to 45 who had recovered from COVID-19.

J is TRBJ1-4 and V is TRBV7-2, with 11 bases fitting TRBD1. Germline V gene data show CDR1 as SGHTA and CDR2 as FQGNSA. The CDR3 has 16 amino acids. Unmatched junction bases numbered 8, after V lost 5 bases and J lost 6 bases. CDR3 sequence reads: CASSHSGTGGYEKLFF. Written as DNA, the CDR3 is TGTGCCAGCAGCCACAGCGGGACAGGGGGTTATGAAAAACTGTTTTTT.

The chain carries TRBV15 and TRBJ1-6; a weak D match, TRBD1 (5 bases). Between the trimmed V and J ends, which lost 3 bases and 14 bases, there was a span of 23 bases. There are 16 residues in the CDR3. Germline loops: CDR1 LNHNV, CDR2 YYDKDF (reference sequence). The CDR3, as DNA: TGTGCCACCAGCAGGGCGGGGACCGCTACTTTAAGGTCCCTCCACTTT. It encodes CATSRAGTATLRSLHF.

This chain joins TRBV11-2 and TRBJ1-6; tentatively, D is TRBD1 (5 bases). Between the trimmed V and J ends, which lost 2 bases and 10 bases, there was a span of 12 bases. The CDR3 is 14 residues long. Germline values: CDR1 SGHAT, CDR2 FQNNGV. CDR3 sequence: CASSLFDRRSPLHF. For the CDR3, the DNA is TGTGCCAGCAGCTTATTTGACAGAAGGTCACCCCTCCACTTT.

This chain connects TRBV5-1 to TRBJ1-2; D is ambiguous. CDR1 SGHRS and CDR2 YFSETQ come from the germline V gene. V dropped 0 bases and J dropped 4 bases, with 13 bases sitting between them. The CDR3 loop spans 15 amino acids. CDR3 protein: CASSLGSGRPYGYTF. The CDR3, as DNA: TGCGCCAGCAGCTTGGGTTCAGGTAGACCCTATGGCTACACCTTC.

In DNA form, the CDR3 reads TGTGCCAGCAGCAGGGCTAGCGGGTCCTACGAGCAGTACTTC. Its protein is CASSRASGSYEQYF. The V call is TRBV2, the J call TRBJ2-7; 8 bases map to TRBD2. Germline values: CDR1 SNHLY, CDR2 FYNNEI. Losses at the gene ends were 6 bases for V and 1 base for J; bases not matched to a gene: 5. The CDR3 has 14 residues.

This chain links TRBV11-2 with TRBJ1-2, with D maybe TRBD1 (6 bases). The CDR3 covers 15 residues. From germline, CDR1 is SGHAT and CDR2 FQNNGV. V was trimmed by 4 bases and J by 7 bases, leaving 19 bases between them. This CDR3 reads CASSSFSGGPRGYTF. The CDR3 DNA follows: TGTGCCAGCAGCTCGTTTTCGGGGGGCCCACGTGGCTACACCTTC.

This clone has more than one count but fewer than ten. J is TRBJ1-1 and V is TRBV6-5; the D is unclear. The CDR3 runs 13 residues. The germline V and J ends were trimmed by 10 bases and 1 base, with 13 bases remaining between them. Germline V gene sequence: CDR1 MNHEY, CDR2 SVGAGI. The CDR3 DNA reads TGTGCCACCAGAATACTAAGGAACACTGAAGCTTTCTTT. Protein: CATRILRNTEAFF.